This T cell receptor beta chain was identified during a study of regulatory T cells in long-lasting Graves disease. Time point meaning: newly diagnosed GD, antithyroid drugs for less than 3 months. Generation of the TCR library employed RNA extracted from PBMCs. Library construction for TCR beta used iRepertoire HTBI primers and Arm-PCR of CDR3 regions. TCRdb ran MiXCR on the multiplex PCR reads and lists one entry per CDR3 protein. The sample consists of hundreds of thousands of distinct CDR3 sequences, 16% of them appearing once. In germline, CDR1 is SQVTM, CDR2 ANQGSEA. This CDR3 comprises 12 residues. After removal of 6 bases from V and 3 bases from J, the junction contained 1 base not matched to a gene. This clonotype was detected ten times or more. These records were also assigned to another study, of T cells in Graves' hyperthyroidism and ophthalmopathy.

The receptor comes from a woman aged 25 to 39 with Graves disease. This chain joins TRBV29-1 and TRBJ1-5, with 8 bases matching TRBD1. The sequencing here drew on peripheral blood mononuclear cells (PBMCs), taken at new diagnosis, from a patient treated with antithyroid drugs. The CDR3 DNA sequence: TGCAGCGTGGGACAGGACAATCAGCCCCAGCATTTT. Protein: CSVGQDNQPQHF.